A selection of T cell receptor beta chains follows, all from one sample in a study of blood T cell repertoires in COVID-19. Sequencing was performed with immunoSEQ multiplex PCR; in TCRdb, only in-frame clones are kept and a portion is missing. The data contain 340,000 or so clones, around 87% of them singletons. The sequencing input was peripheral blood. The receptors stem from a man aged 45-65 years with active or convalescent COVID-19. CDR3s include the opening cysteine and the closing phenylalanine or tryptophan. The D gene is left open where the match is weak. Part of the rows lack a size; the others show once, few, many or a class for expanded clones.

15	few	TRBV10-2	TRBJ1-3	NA	CASMEQGLSGNTIYF	TGCGCCAGCATGGAGCAGGGACTCTCTGGAAACACCATATATTTT
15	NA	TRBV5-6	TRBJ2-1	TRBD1	CASSLQGQGQVRQFF	TGTGCCAGCAGCTTGCAGGGACAGGGTCAGGTCAGGCAGTTCTTC
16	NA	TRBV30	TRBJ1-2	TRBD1	CAWSVGGTESIWGYTF	TGTGCCTGGAGTGTAGGGGGGACAGAGAGCATCTGGGGCTACACCTTC
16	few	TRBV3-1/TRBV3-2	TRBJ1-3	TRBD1	CASSRTDRSSGNTIYF	TGTGCCAGCAGCCGAACGGACAGGTCCTCTGGAAACACCATATATTTT
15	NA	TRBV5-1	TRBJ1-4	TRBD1	CASSSETGVGEKLFF	TGCGCCAGCAGCTCAGAGACAGGGGTGGGTGAAAAACTGTTTTTT
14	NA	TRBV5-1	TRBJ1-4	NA	CASSLDRSYEKLFF	TGCGCCAGCAGTCTTGACAGAAGCTATGAAAAACTGTTTTTT
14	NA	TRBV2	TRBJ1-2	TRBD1	CASSDPDRGHGYTF	TGTGCCAGCAGTGACCCTGACAGGGGGCATGGCTACACCTTC
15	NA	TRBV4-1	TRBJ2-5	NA	CASRPRGGAVETQYF	TGCGCCAGCAGGCCGAGGGGGGGCGCGGTAGAGACCCAGTACTTC
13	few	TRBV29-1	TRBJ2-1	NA	CSVEQASRDEQFF	TGCAGCGTGGAACAGGCGTCCAGAGATGAGCAGTTCTTC
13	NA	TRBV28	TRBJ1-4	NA	CASRRQANEKLFF	TGTGCCAGCAGGCGACAGGCCAATGAAAAACTGTTTTTT
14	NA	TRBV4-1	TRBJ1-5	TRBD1	CASSPTGGNQPQHF	TGCGCCAGCAGCCCTACAGGGGGAAATCAGCCCCAGCATTTT
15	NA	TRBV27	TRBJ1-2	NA	CASSLSPTSNYGYTF	TGTGCCAGCAGTTTATCGCCGACAAGCAACTATGGCTACACCTTC
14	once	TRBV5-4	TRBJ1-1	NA	CASSSGVMNTEAFF	TGTGCCAGCAGCTCCGGGGTTATGAACACTGAAGCTTTCTTT
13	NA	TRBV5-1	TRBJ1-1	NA	CASSLPRGTEAFF	TGCGCCAGCAGTCTACCTCGAGGCACTGAAGCTTTCTTT
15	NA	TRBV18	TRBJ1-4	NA	CASSPGAQWDEKLFF	TGTGCCAGCTCACCTGGGGCACAGTGGGATGAAAAACTGTTTTTT
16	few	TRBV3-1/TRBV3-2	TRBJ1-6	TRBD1	CASSGSPGTGHSPLHF	TGTGCCAGCAGCGGGTCGCCCGGGACAGGGCATTCACCCCTCCACTTT
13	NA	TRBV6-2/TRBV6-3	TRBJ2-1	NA	CASSPDGNNEQFF	TGTGCCAGCAGCCCGGACGGGAACAATGAGCAGTTCTTC
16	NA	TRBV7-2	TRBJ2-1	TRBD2	CASSLGQRGFYNEQFF	TGTGCCAGCAGCTTAGGACAGCGGGGCTTCTACAATGAGCAGTTCTTC
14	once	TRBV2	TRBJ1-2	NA	CAIRAGNPNYGYTF	TGTGCCATTCGGGCAGGGAATCCTAACTATGGCTACACCTTC
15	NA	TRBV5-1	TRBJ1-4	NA	CASPTSFATNEKLFF	TGCGCCAGCCCTACCTCGTTTGCAACTAATGAAAAACTGTTTTTT
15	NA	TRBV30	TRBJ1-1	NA	CAWSVVHRANTEAFF	TGTGCCTGGAGTGTAGTCCACAGGGCCAACACTGAAGCTTTCTTT
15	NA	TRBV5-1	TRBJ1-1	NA	CASSLDLGTNTEAFF	TGCGCCAGCAGCTTGGATTTAGGGACAAACACTGAAGCTTTCTTT
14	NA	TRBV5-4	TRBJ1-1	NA	CASSPRSMNTEAFF	TGTGCCAGCAGCCCCAGGTCCATGAACACTGAAGCTTTCTTT
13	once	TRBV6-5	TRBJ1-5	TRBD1	CASSYDRGEPQHF	TGTGCCAGCAGTTACGACAGGGGGGAGCCCCAGCATTTT
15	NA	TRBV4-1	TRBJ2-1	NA	CASSQKVDSTAEQFF	TGCGCCAGCAGCCAGAAAGTGGATTCAACAGCCGAGCAGTTCTTC
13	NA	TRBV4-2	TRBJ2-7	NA	CASSRDNLYEQYF	TGTGCCAGCAGTCGGGACAACCTGTACGAGCAGTACTTC
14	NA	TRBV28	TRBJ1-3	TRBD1	CASSSGQGRRTIYF	TGTGCCAGCAGTTCGGGACAGGGGAGGAGAACCATATATTTT
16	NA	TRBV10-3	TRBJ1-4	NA	CAISEKPGGLTEKLFF	TGTGCCATCAGTGAGAAACCGGGGGGACTAACTGAAAAACTGTTTTTT
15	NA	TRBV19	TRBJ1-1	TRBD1	CASSTGQSVSTEAFF	TGTGCCAGTAGTACGGGACAGAGTGTAAGCACTGAAGCTTTCTTT
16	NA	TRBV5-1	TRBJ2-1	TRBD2	CASTSSGSGIYNEQFF	TGCGCCAGCACCAGTAGCGGGAGCGGGATCTACAATGAGCAGTTCTTC
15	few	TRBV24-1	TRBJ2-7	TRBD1	CATSDSGQGDLVQYF	TGTGCCACCAGTGACTCGGGACAGGGGGATCTGGTGCAGTACTTC
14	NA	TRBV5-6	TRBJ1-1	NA	CASSFYGLSTEAFF	TGTGCCAGCAGCTTTTACGGACTGAGCACTGAAGCTTTCTTT
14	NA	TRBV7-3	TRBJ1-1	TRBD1	CASSLTPGQGEAFF	TGTGCCAGCAGCTTAACTCCGGGACAGGGGGAGGCTTTCTTT
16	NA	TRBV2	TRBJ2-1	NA	CATSPAGGTYYNEQFF	TGTGCCACCTCCCCGGCCGGCGGAACTTATTACAATGAGCAGTTCTTC
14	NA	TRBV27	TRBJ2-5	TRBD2	CASSLRGVQETQYF	TGTGCCAGCAGTTTACGGGGGGTCCAAGAGACCCAGTACTTC
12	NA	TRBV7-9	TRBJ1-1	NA	CASSPMGVEAFF	TGTGCCAGCAGCCCCATGGGAGTTGAAGCTTTCTTT
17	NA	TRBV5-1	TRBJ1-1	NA	CASSLASGGGLGTEAFF	TGCGCCAGCAGCTTGGCTTCGGGTGGAGGGTTAGGCACTGAAGCTTTCTTT
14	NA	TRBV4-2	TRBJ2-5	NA	CASSQGSRAETQYF	TGTGCCAGCAGCCAAGGCTCGAGGGCAGAGACCCAGTACTTC
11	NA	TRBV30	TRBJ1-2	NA	CAWSEGRGYTF	TGTGCCTGGAGTGAGGGGAGGGGCTACACCTTC
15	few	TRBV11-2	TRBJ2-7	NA	CASSFPLGGSYEQYF	TGTGCCAGCAGCTTTCCGCTGGGGGGCTCCTACGAGCAGTACTTC
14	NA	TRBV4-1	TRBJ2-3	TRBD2	CASSSYRGADTQYF	TGCGCCAGCAGCTCATACCGGGGGGCAGATACGCAGTATTTT
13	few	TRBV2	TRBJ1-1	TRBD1	CASRTQGTTEAFF	TGTGCCAGCCGTACACAGGGGACCACTGAAGCTTTCTTT
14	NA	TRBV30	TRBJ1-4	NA	CAWSQGRPQAELFF	TGTGCCTGGAGTCAGGGGCGACCGCAGGCGGAACTGTTTTTT
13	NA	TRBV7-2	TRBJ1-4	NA	CASSFEQGGKLFF	TGTGCCAGCAGCTTTGAACAGGGTGGAAAACTGTTTTTT
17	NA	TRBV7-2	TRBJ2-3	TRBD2	CASSLGGLAGGADTQYF	TGTGCCAGCAGCTTAGGGGGACTAGCGGGGGGCGCAGATACGCAGTATTTT
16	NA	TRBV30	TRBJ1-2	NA	CAWSTPTRGARHGYTF	TGTGCCTGGAGTACCCCCACCCGGGGGGCGCGTCATGGCTACACCTTC
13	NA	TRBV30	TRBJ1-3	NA	CAWNRRTGNTIYF	TGTGCCTGGAACAGGCGTACTGGAAACACCATATATTTT
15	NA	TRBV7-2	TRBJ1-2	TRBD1	CASSSGQQGAFGYTF	TGTGCCAGCAGCTCCGGCCAACAGGGGGCGTTTGGCTACACCTTC
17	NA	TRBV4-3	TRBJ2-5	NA	CASSQPEGRGHQETQYF	TGCGCCAGCAGCCAACCCGAAGGGCGGGGGCACCAAGAGACCCAGTACTTC
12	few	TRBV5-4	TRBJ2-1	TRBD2	CASSSAGRSQFF	TGTGCCAGCAGCTCAGCCGGGAGGTCGCAGTTCTTC
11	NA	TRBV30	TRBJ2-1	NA	CAWTESGEQFF	TGTGCCTGGACTGAGTCTGGTGAGCAGTTCTTC
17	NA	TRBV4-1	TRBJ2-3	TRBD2	CASSRRLAGGSTDTQYF	TGCGCCAGCAGCCGAAGACTAGCGGGGGGCAGCACAGATACGCAGTATTTT